Given below is one T cell receptor beta chain in context. Its antigen is not known. Produced via immunoSEQ multiplex PCR; TCRdb's table is partial and in-frame only. The data hold about 180,000 clones, with more than 75% observed a single time. The CDR3 sequence is 17 residues long. CDR1 SGHRS and CDR2 YFSETQ come from the germline V gene. The germline V and J ends were trimmed by 4 bases and 2 bases, with 19 bases remaining between them. The data stem from a study of T cell responses to AZD1222 COVID-19 vaccine. Whole-study findings and limits: Regions left unmutated in variants are reportedly the target of nearly half of spike-specific TCRs. Clonal diversity was possibly underestimated; the donors were predominantly white British and more often female. Of the AZD1222 recipients, only five to seven were seropositive at baseline. Spike was spanned by vaccine-associated CD4 TCRs, with dominance at 160-218 and 743-854.

The specimen comprised peripheral blood, sampled 28 days after the second AZD1222 dose. The chain is built from TRBV5-1 and TRBJ1-3; possibly TRBD1 for D (5 bases). The sequence derives from an adult who received the AZD1222 COVID-19 vaccine. The CDR3 reads CASSLPIGGAAGNTIYF. Written as DNA, the CDR3 is TGCGCCAGCAGCCTACCCATAGGAGGGGCTGCTGGAAACACCATATATTTT.